Listed here are 8 T cell receptor beta chains from one sample, sequenced in a study of spatial heterogeneity in lung cancer. TCRdb analysed the 5' RACE reads with MiXCR anew, one entry per CDR3 protein. The repertoire includes around 41,000 distinct CDR3 sequences, roughly 7% of them detected once, and roughly 45% sits in the top ten. Time point here: sample taken at primary tumor resection. The authors sequenced whole RNA from tumor, nontumor lung or frozen PBMC without sorting. The sample consisted of PBMCs, taken at surgery. These receptor sequences come from a female donor with early-stage non-small cell lung cancer.

The table lists this clonotype with many counts. The J gene is TRBJ2-3, the V gene TRBV10-1; D may match TRBD1 or TRBD2 (5 bases each). V lost 0 bases and J lost 5, with 12 bases in between. This CDR3 is 15 amino acids long. The germline V gene has CDR1 WNHNN and CDR2 SYGVQD (reference sequence). CDR3 DNA sequence: TGCGCCAGCAGTGAGTCGGGGACCTGGGTAGATACGCAGTATTTT. The encoded protein is CASSESGTWVDTQYF.

This clonotype was counted many times. The V gene is TRBV5-1, the J gene TRBJ2-1; TRBD1 matches 7 bases. From germline, CDR1 is SGHRS and CDR2 YFSETQ. CDR3 size: 15 residues. The ends lost 0 bases at V and 2 bases at J; junction bases unmatched: 2. The DNA of the CDR3 is TGCGCCAGCAGCTTGGTACAGGGGCCCTACAATGAGCAGTTCTTC. This codes for CASSLVQGPYNEQFF. The whole variable domain, remainder taken from reference TRBV5-1 and TRBJ2-1, is KAGVTQTPRYLIKTRGQQVTLSCSPISGHRSVSWYQQTPGQGLQFLFEYFSETQRNKGNFPGRFSGRQFSNSRSEMNVSTLELGDSALYLCASSLVQGPYNEQFFGPGTRLTVL.

This clonotype came up many times. The CDR3, as DNA: TGTGCCAGCAGCGAGACCTGGTCGTGGGAGACCCAGTACTTC. It encodes CASSETWSWETQYF. This chain uses TRBV11-2 with TRBJ2-5; D gene unclear. The germline CDR1 and CDR2 sequences are SGHAT and FQNNGV. The CDR3 is 14 amino acids. V lost 5 bases to trimming and J lost 5 bases, with 15 bases between them.

V usage is TRBV5-1 and J usage is TRBJ2-7, with D unresolved. Germline values: CDR1 SGHRS, CDR2 YFSETQ. V lost 5 bases to trimming and J lost 0 bases, with 12 bases between them. The CDR3 runs 14 residues. CDR3 bases: TGCGCCAGCAGTAAGAGGATTGACTCCTACGAGCAGTACTTC. As protein: CASSKRIDSYEQYF.

Only a few counts were recorded for this clonotype. This chain connects TRBV11-2 to TRBJ2-2; 12 nucleotides line up with TRBD2. This CDR3 is built from 16 residues. The J segment lost 7 bases and the V segment lost 5 bases, leaving 8 bases of the junction unmatched. Germline CDR1 SGHAT, CDR2 FQNNGV. CDR3 coding DNA: TGTGCCAGCAGCCCCACTAGCGGGGGGCCTAACGGGGAGCTGTTTTTT. Translation: CASSPTSGGPNGELFF.

This clonotype was seen at least ten times. The rearrangement links TRBV4-3 to TRBJ1-4, with D possibly matching TRBD1 (5 bases). Germline V gene data show CDR1 as LGHNA and CDR2 as YSLEER. Trimming cost V 4 bases and J 7 bases, with 13 bases left between them. The CDR3 contains 14 residues. The CDR3 coding sequence is TGCGCCAGCAGCCGCTCAGGGAAAGGTGAAAAACTGTTTTTT. Translated: CASSRSGKGEKLFF.

This clonotype occurred many times. This chain connects TRBV5-1 to TRBJ1-1; unclear D gene. The germline gives CDR1 SGHRS, CDR2 YFSETQ. V gave up 2 bases and J gave up 3 bases, with 11 bases separating them. This CDR3 is built from 14 residues. The CDR3 nucleotides read TGCGCCAGCAGCTTAGACATGAGCCACACTGAAGCTTTCTTT. This sequence encodes CASSLDMSHTEAFF.

This clonotype was seen many times. The chain joins TRBV4-2 to TRBJ2-2, with TRBD2 identical over 7 bases. The CDR3 totals 15 residues. Germline trimming cut 4 bases from V and 3 bases from J; bases unmatched to any gene: 5. CDR1 and CDR2 (germline): LGHNA, YNFKEQ. The CDR3 reads CASSRSGDYTGELFF. The CDR3 DNA reads as TGTGCCAGCAGCCGGAGCGGGGACTACACCGGGGAGCTGTTTTTT.